The entry below describes one TCR beta chain. From germline, CDR1 is LNHNV and CDR2 YYDKDF (reference sequence). This CDR3 comprises 15 residues. V lost 6 bases to trimming and J lost 1 base; unmatched junction nucleotides: 5. The data are from a study of T cell changes during pregnancy in multiple sclerosis. Libraries were prepared by immunoSEQ multiplex PCR; TCRdb keeps only in-frame clonotypes and omits some of them. The table includes roughly 40,000 clones, more than 90% detected once. This specimen was CD8+ T cells from peripheral blood mononuclear cells, taken in the first trimester of pregnancy. The receptor was derived from a female donor with multiple sclerosis, enrolled in a pregnancy study. The chain is built from TRBV15 and TRBJ2-5; TRBD1 aligns across 10 bases. CDR3 protein: CATREDRGPQETQYF. CDR3 DNA sequence: TGTGCCACCAGAGAAGACAGGGGGCCCCAAGAGACCCAGTACTTC.